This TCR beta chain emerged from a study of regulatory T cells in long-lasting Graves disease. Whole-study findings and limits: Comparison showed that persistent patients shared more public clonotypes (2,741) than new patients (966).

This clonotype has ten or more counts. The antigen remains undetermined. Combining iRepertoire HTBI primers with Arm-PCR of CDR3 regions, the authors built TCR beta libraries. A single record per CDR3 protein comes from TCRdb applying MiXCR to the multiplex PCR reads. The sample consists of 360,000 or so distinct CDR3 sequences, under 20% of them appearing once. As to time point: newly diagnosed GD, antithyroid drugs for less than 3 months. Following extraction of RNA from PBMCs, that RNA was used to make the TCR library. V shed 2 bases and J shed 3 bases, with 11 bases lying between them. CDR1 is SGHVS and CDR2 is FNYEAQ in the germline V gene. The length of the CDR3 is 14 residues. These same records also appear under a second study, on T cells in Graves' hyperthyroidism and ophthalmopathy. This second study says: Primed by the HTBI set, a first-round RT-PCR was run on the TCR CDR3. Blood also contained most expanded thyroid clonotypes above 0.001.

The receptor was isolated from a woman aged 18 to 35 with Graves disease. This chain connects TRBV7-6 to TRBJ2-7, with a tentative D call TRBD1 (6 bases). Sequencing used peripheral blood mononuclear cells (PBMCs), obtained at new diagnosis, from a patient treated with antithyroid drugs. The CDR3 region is CASSLTAQGYEQYF. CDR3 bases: TGTGCCAGCAGCTTAACAGCACAGGGCTACGAGCAGTACTTC.